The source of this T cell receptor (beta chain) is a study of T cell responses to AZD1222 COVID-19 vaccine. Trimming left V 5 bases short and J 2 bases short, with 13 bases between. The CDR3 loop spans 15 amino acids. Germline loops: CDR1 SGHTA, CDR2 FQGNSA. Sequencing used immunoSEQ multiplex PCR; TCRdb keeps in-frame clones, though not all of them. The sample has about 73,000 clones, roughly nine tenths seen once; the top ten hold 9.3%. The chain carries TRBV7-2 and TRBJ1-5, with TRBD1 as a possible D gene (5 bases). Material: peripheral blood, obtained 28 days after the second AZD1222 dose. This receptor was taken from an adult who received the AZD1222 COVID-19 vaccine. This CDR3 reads CASSPSGGGNQPQHF. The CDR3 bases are TGTGCCAGCAGCCCCTCGGGGGGGGGCAATCAGCCCCAGCATTTT.